The clone carrying this T cell receptor beta chain showed up just a few times. Its specificity is not known. A J-beta primer mix and a sample-barcoded 5' primer were used in a second PCR of roughly 6 to 11 cycles. Tags on each cDNA molecule came from a template-switch adaptor with 12 random nucleotides. Each CDR3 protein gets one entry after TCRdb re-called the 5' RACE reads with MiXCR. This sample has under 950,000 distinct CDR3 sequences; approximately 21% occur once, and the top ten carry roughly a fifth. The data are from a study of blood T cells in healthy people across ages. Trimming stripped 4 bases from V and 5 bases from J, with 11 bases between. The CDR3 is 13 amino acids. The germline V gene has CDR1 DFQATT and CDR2 SNEGSKA (reference sequence). Study-level results: In older individuals, TCR beta diversity per million T cells was lower, falling roughly linearly with age.

The J gene is TRBJ1-4, the V gene TRBV20-1, with a possible D match to TRBD1 (6 bases). The material sequenced was blood. The source is a man in his sixties or seventies in good health. For the CDR3, the DNA is TGCAGTGCTAAGGACAGCGCGAATGAAAAACTGTTTTTT. Amino acids: CSAKDSANEKLFF.